A single sample gave rise to the 3 T cell receptor beta chains below, sequenced in a study of shared clonotypes between healthy human individuals. The assay was immunoSEQ multiplex PCR, and TCRdb's table has in-frame clones only and misses some. The data contain approximately 180,000 clones, about 93% of them singletons. Sequencing was carried out using naive CD4+ T cells sorted from blood. The subset is: CD45RA+ positively selected. Receptor source: a woman in her thirties in good health.

The chain couples TRBV6-5 to TRBJ1-1, with a possible D match to TRBD1 (5 bases). Germline CDR1 and CDR2: MNHEY and SVGAGI. Trimming pared 8 bases from V and 4 bases from J, leaving 17 bases between. This CDR3 has 14 amino acids. CDR3 DNA sequence: TGTGCCAGCGCCCGGACGGGGACGGGCACTGAAGCTTTCTTT. Translating it yields CASARTGTGTEAFF.

This chain connects TRBV7-8 to TRBJ2-3; D may be TRBD1 (6 bases). The germline V gene encodes CDR1 SGHVS and CDR2 FQNEAQ. The V and J ends lost 2 bases and 5 bases respectively, with 17 bases between them. This CDR3 comprises 16 residues. This CDR3 reads CASSLLYRERRDTQYF. DNA of the CDR3: TGTGCCAGCAGCTTACTCTACAGGGAAAGGCGAGATACGCAGTATTTT. The whole variable domain, filled in from reference TRBV7-8 and TRBJ2-3, reads GAGVSQSPRYKVAKRGQDVALRCDPISGHVSLFWYQQALGQGPEFLTYFQNEAQLDKSGLPSDRFFAERPEGSVSTLKIQRTQQEDSAVYLCASSLLYRERRDTQYFGPGTRLTVL.

This clone was picked up one time. The chain has TRBV5-4 and TRBJ1-1; D gene uncertain. CDR1 SGHNT and CDR2 YYREEE come from the germline V gene (reference sequence). The CDR3 has 13 residues. The V end lost 4 bases, the J end lost 0 bases, and 7 bases lay between the germline ends. The CDR3 here is CASSPKLNTEAFF. CDR3 in DNA: TGTGCCAGCAGCCCTAAATTGAACACTGAAGCTTTCTTT.